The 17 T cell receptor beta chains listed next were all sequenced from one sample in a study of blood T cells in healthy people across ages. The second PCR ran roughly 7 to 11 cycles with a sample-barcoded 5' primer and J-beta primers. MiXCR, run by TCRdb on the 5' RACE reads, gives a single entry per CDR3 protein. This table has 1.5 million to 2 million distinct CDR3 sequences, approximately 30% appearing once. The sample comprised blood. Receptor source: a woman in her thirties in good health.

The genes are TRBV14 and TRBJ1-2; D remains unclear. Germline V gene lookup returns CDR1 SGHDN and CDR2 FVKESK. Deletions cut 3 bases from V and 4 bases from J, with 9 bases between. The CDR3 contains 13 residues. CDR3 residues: CASSQRQLYGYTF. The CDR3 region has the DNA TGTGCCAGCAGCCAGAGGCAGCTCTATGGCTACACCTTC.

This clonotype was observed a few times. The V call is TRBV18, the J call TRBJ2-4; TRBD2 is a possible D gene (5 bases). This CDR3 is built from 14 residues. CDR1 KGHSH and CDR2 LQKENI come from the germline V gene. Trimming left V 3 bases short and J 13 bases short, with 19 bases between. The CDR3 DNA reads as TGTGCCAGCTCACCGGGTCCTAGGGTAAGGGAGCAGTACTTC. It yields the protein CASSPGPRVREQYF.

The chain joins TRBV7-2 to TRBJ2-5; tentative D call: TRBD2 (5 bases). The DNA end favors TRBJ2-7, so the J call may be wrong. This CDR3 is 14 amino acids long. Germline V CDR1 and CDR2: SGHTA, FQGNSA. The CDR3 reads CASSQQLGRDEQYF. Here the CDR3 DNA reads TGTGCCAGCAGCCAACAGCTAGGGCGGGACGAGCAGTACTTC.

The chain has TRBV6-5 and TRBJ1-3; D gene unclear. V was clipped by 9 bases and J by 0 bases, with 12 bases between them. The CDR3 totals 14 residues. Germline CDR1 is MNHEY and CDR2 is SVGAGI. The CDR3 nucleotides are TGTGCCAGTTGGACCGCAGCCTCTGGAAACACCATATATTTT. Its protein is CASWTAASGNTIYF.

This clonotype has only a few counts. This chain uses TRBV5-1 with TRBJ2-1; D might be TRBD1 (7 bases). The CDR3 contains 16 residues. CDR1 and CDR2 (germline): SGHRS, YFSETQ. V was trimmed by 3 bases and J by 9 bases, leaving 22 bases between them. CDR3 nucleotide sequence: TGCGCCAGCAGCTCGCCGGGTAGGCAGGGGGGCTTTGAGCAGTTCTTC. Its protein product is CASSSPGRQGGFEQFF.

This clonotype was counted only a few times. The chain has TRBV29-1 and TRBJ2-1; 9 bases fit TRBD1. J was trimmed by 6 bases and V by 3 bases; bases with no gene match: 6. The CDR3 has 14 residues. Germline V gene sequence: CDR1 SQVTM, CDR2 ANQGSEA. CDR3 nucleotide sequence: TGCAGCGTTGAGGACAGGGGCCAAAGCAATGAGCAGTTCTTC. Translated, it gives CSVEDRGQSNEQFF.

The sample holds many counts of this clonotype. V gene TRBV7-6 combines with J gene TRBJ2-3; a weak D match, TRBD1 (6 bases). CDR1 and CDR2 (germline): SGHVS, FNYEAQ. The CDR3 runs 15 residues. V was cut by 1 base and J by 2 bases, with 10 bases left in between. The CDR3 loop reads CASSLGGRYTDTQYF. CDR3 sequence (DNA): TGTGCCAGCAGCTTAGGGGGGCGGTACACAGATACGCAGTATTTT.

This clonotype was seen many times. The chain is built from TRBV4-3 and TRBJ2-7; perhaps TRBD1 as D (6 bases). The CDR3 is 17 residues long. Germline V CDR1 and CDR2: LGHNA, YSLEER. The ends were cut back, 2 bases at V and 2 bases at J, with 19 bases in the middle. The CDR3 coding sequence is TGCGCCAGCAGCCAACAGTCGTTGGGGACACTGACCTACGAGCAGTACTTC. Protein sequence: CASSQQSLGTLTYEQYF.

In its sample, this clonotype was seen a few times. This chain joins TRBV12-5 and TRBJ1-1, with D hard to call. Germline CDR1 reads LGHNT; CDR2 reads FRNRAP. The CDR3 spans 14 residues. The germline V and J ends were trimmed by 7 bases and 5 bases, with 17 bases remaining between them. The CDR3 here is CASELSGIGTEAFF. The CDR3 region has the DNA TGTGCTAGTGAATTATCAGGAATTGGGACTGAAGCTTTCTTT. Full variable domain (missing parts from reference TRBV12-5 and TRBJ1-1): DARVTQTPRHKVTEMGQEVTMRCQPILGHNTVFWYRQTMMQGLELLAYFRNRAPLDDSGMPKDRFSAEMPDATLATLKIQPSEPRDSAVYFCASELSGIGTEAFFGQGTRLTVV.

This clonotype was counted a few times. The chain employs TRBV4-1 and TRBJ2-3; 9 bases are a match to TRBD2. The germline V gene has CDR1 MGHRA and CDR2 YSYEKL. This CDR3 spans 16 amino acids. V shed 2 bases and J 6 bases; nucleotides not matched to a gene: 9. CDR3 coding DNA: TGCGCCAGCAGCCAAAGGGCGGGAGGGCCCGAGGATACGCAGTATTTT. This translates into CASSQRAGGPEDTQYF.

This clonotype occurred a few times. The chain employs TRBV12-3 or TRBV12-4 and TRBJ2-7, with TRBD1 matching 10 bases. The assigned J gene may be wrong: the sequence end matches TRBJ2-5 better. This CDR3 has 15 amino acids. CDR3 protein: CASRARTGGSGTQYF. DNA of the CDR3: TGTGCCAGCAGGGCGAGGACAGGGGGTTCAGGGACCCAGTACTTC.

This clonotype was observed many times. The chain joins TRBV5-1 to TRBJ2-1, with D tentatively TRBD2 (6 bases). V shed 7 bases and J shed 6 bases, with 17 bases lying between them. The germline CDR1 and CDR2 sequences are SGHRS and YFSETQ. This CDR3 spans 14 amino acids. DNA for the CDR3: TGCGCCAGCTACGCCGACAGTAGCGGCAATGAGCAGTTCTTC. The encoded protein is CASYADSSGNEQFF.

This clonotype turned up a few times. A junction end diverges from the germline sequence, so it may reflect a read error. CDR3 in amino acids: CANGLDPDRYNEQFF. The CDR3 nucleotides read TGTGCTAATGGTTTGGACCCGGACAGATACAATGAGCAGTTCTTC. The chain couples TRBV12-5 to TRBJ2-1; D might be TRBD1 (6 bases). The germline CDR1 and CDR2 sequences are LGHNT and FRNRAP. The CDR3 is made up of 15 amino acids.

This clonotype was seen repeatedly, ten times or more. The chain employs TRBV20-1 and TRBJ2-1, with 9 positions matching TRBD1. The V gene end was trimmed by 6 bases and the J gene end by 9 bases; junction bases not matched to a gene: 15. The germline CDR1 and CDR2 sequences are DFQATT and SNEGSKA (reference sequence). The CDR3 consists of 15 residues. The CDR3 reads CSAGTGTGNLVEQFF. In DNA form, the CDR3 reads TGCAGTGCGGGCACCGGGACAGGGAATTTGGTTGAGCAGTTCTTC.

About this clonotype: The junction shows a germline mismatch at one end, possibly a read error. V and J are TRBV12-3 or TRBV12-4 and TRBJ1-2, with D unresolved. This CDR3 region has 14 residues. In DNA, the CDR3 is TGTGCCAGCTTTGCTCCCGGGCGGCTCTATGGCTACATCTTC. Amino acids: CASFAPGRLYGYIF.

CDR3: CAVAGQKGDTQYF. Written as DNA, the CDR3 is TGTGCGGTGGCCGGGCAGAAGGGAGATACGCAGTATTTT. The chain links TRBV6-6 to TRBJ2-3; D is unresolved. Germline CDR1 reads MNHNY; CDR2 reads SVGAGI (reference sequence). This CDR3 region has 13 residues.

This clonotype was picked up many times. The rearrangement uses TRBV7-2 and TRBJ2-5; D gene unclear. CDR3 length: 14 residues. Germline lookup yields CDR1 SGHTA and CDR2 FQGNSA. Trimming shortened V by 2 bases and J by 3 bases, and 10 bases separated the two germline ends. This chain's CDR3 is CASSLPNQEETQYF. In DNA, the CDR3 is TGTGCCAGCAGCTTACCCAATCAAGAAGAGACCCAGTACTTC.